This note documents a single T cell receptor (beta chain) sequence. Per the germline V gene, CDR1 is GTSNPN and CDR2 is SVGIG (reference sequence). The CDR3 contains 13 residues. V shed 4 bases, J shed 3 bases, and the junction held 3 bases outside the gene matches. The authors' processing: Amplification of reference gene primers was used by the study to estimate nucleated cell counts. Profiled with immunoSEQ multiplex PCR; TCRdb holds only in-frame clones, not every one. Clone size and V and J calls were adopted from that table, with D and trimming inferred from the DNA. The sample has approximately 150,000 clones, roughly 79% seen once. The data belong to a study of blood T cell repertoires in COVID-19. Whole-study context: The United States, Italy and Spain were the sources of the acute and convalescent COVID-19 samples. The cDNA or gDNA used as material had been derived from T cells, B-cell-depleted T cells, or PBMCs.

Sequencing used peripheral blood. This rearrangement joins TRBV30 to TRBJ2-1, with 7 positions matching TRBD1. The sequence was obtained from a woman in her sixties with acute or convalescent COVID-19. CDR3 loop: CAWTGGFYNEQFF. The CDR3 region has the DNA TGTGCCTGGACAGGGGGATTCTACAATGAGCAGTTCTTC. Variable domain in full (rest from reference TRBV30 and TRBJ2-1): SQTIHQWPATLVQPVGSPLSLECTVEGTSNPNLYWYRQAAGRGLQLLFYSVGIGQISSEVPQNLSASRPQDRQFILSSKKLLLSDSGFYLCAWTGGFYNEQFFGPGTRLTVL.